This T cell receptor (beta chain) stems from a study of identical twins. V lost 0 bases and J lost 2, with 8 bases in between. The CDR3 consists of 14 residues. CDR1 and CDR2 (germline): MNHEY, SVGAGI. MiXCR, applied by TCRdb to the 5' RACE reads, yields one record per CDR3 protein. Of some 210,000 distinct CDR3 sequences listed, more than 15% are singletons. This clonotype has just a few counts. Its antigen is unknown. General study results and limits: Low generation probability was overrepresented in out-of-frame alpha sequences shared by twins. The models systematically underestimated how much out-of-frame TCR alpha was shared in monozygotic twins.

This same sample was also taken into another study, of T cells expressing NK-cell markers. That study adds: Seven sequenced donors out of eight were HCMV-seropositive, one seronegative.

The source is a woman in her late teens or twenties in good health. The sequenced sample consisted of CD8+ T cells sorted from blood. V and J are TRBV6-5 and TRBJ2-7; D gene ambiguous. This CDR3 is CASSYSVEAYEQYF. The CDR3 DNA is TGTGCCAGCAGTTACTCGGTGGAAGCCTACGAGCAGTACTTC.